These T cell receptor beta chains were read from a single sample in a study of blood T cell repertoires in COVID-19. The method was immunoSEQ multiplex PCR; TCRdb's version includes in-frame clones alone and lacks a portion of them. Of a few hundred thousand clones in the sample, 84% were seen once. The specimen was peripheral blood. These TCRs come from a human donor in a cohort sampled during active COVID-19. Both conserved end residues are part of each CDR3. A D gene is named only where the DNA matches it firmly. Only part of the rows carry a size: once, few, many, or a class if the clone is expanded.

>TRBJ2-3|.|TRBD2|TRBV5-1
CASSSTSPSTDTQYF
TGCGCCAGCAGCTCGACTAGCCCTAGCACAGATACGCAGTATTTT
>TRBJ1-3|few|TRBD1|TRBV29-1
CSVEDRDGNTIYF
TGCAGCGTTGAGGACAGGGATGGAAACACCATATATTTT
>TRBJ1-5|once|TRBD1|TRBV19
CASSSTGQGKRAQHF
TGTGCCAGTAGTTCGACGGGACAGGGGAAGAGAGCCCAGCATTTT
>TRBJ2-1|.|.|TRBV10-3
CAIAGHNEQFF
TGTGCCATCGCCGGTCACAATGAGCAGTTCTTC
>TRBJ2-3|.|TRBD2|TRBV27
CASKQIGAGVADTQYF
TGTGCCAGCAAACAAATCGGGGCGGGAGTCGCGGATACGCAGTATTTT
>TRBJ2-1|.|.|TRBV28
CASSYGYNEQFF
TGTGCCAGCAGCTATGGCTACAATGAGCAGTTCTTC
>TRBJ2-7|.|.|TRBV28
CASTIRSGYYEQYF
TGTGCCAGCACCATACGGTCAGGGTATTACGAGCAGTACTTC
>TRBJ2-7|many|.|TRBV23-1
CASSQSSRDGDEQYF
TGCGCCAGCAGTCAATCGAGCAGGGATGGCGACGAGCAGTACTTC
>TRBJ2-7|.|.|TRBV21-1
CASLLYRPGFRNYEQYF
TGTGCCAGCTTATTGTACAGACCGGGATTCCGAAACTACGAGCAGTACTTC
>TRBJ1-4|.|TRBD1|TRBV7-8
CASSSHRQGLNEKLFF
TGTGCCAGCAGCTCACATAGACAGGGCCTAAATGAAAAACTGTTTTTT
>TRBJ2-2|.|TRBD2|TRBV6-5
CASHRGGTGELFF
TGTGCCAGTCACCGGGGGGGCACCGGGGAGCTGTTTTTT
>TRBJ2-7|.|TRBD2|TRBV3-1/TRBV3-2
CASSPWTSGHPGGDEQYF
TGTGCCAGCAGCCCCTGGACTAGCGGCCACCCCGGGGGGGACGAGCAGTACTTC
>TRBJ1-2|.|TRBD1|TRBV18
CASSKDRANYGYTF
TGTGCCAGCTCAAAGGACAGGGCCAACTATGGCTACACCTTC
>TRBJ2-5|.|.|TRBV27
CASSLGHLQETQYF
TGTGCCAGCAGTTTGGGACACCTCCAAGAGACCCAGTACTTC
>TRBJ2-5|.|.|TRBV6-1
CASSEEGLRVETQYF
TGTGCCAGCAGTGAGGAGGGACTCCGGGTGGAGACCCAGTACTTC
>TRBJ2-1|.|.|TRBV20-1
CSAHRAKEQFF
TGCAGTGCTCACAGGGCTAAAGAGCAGTTCTTC
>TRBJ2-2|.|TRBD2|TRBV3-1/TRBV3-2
CASSQHPGLASNTGELFF
TGTGCCAGCAGCCAACACCCGGGACTAGCTTCGAACACCGGGGAGCTGTTTTTT
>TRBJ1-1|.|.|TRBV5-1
CASSLVVGANTEAFF
TGCGCCAGCAGCTTGGTTGTAGGGGCGAACACTGAAGCTTTCTTT
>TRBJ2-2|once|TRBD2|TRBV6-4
CASSSGLARPGELFF
TGTGCCAGCAGTTCGGGACTAGCGAGGCCCGGGGAGCTGTTTTTT
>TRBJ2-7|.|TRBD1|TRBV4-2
CASSLTGDSYEQYF
TGTGCCAGCAGCCTTACAGGGGACTCCTACGAGCAGTACTTC
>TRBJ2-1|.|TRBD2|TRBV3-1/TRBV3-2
CASSQVAGGSYNEQFF
TGTGCCAGCAGCCAGGTAGCGGGAGGGTCCTACAATGAGCAGTTCTTC
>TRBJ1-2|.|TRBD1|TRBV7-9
CASSSSDRIHGYTF
TGTGCCAGCAGCTCCTCGGACAGGATCCATGGCTACACCTTC
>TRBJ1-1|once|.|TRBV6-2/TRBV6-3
CASSYASPNTEAFF
TGTGCCAGCAGTTACGCAAGCCCGAACACTGAAGCTTTCTTT
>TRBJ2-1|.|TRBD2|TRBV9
CASSFQVAGGYNEQFF
TGTGCCAGCAGCTTCCAGGTAGCGGGAGGTTACAATGAGCAGTTCTTC
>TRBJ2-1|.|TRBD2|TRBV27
CASSFRVGRLAGDGSYNEQFF
TGTGCCAGCAGTTTCCGAGTCGGGCGACTAGCGGGAGATGGGTCCTACAATGAGCAGTTCTTC
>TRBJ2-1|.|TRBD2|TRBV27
CASSSRLAASSYNEQFF
TGTGCCAGCAGTTCTCGTCTAGCGGCGAGCTCCTACAATGAGCAGTTCTTC
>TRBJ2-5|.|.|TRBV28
CASSSYAGQQTQYF
TGTGCCAGCAGTTCATATGCCGGACAGCAGACCCAGTACTTC